Listed here are 30 T cell receptor beta chains from one sample, sequenced in a study of blood T cell repertoires in COVID-19. Sequencing used immunoSEQ multiplex PCR; TCRdb keeps in-frame clones, though not all of them. The sample holds around 100,000 clones, approximately 80% seen once. Sequencing used peripheral blood. These receptors came from a woman aged 40-49 years with acute or convalescent COVID-19.

The chain couples TRBV6-5 to TRBJ2-7; maybe TRBD1 (5 bases). Germline V lookup: CDR1 MNHEY, CDR2 SVGAGI. Deletions cut 5 bases from V and 7 bases from J, with 15 bases between. CDR3 length: 13 amino acids. Written as DNA, the CDR3 is TGTGCCAGCAGTCAAAACATAGGGGAAGAGCAGTACTTC. Its protein is CASSQNIGEEQYF.

The chain has TRBV7-9 and TRBJ1-3; 9 nucleotides line up with TRBD1. The germline gives CDR1 SEHNR, CDR2 FQNEAQ (reference sequence). The CDR3 has 13 amino acids. J lost 6 bases, V lost 5 bases, and 2 bases had no gene match. CDR3 in DNA: TGTGCCAGCAGCCTACAGGGGGCAAACACCATATATTTT. This sequence encodes CASSLQGANTIYF.

The CDR3 nucleotides read TGTGCCACCAGCGGGGGGACAGGCATAAACTCTGGGGCCAACGTCCTGACTTTC. This translates into CATSGGTGINSGANVLTF. The rearrangement joins TRBV15 to TRBJ2-6, with 8 bases fitting TRBD1. Trimming removed 5 bases from V and 0 bases from J; junction bases left unmatched: 9. Looked up from germline, CDR1 is LNHNV and CDR2 is YYDKDF (reference sequence). The CDR3 runs 18 residues.

The chain links TRBV4-3 to TRBJ2-1; a possible D gene is TRBD1 (5 bases). The CDR3 runs 15 residues. V lost 4 bases and J 0 bases, leaving 10 bases between the germline ends. Germline V lookup: CDR1 LGHNA, CDR2 YSLEER. CDR3: CASSPRQSSYNEQFF. The CDR3 DNA is TGCGCCAGCAGCCCACGACAGAGCTCCTACAATGAGCAGTTCTTC.

The chain carries TRBV6-5 and TRBJ2-1, with a weak D call TRBD1 (6 bases). The CDR3 runs to 15 residues. Trimming shortened V by 4 bases and J by 2 bases, and 12 bases separated the two germline ends. Germline V gene lookup returns CDR1 MNHEY and CDR2 SVGAGI. The CDR3 sequence: CASSSLQGPYNEQFF. As DNA, the CDR3 is TGTGCCAGCAGTTCGCTACAGGGCCCCTACAATGAGCAGTTCTTC.

The chain combines TRBV14 with TRBJ2-2; the D gene is possibly TRBD1 (5 bases). The CDR3 sequence is 15 residues long. Germline assignment: CDR1 SGHDN and CDR2 FVKESK. Trimming left V 6 bases short and J 7 bases short, with 18 bases between. The CDR3 DNA is TGTGCCAGCAGATGGGGCTTTACCGGAGACGGGGAGCTGTTTTTT. As protein: CASRWGFTGDGELFF.

This sequence joins TRBV7-8 and TRBJ2-2; 7 nucleotides agree with TRBD2. The trim removed 5 bases at V and 4 bases at J, leaving 10 bases unmatched. There are 16 residues in the CDR3. Germline CDR1 and CDR2: SGHVS and FQNEAQ. The CDR3 region is CASSLPPSGSTGELFF. CDR3 sequence (DNA): TGTGCCAGCAGCCTTCCCCCTAGCGGCTCCACCGGGGAGCTGTTTTTT.

The genes are TRBV7-8 and TRBJ1-4; 9 bases align to TRBD1. There are 15 residues in the CDR3. Germline V lookup: CDR1 SGHVS, CDR2 FQNEAQ. With V trimmed by 6 bases and J by 8 bases, 10 bases remained unmatched. The CDR3 DNA sequence: TGTGCCAGCAGTTTCAATTCCGGGACAGGGGAAAAACTGTTTTTT. It codes for CASSFNSGTGEKLFF.

V usage is TRBV5-1 and J usage is TRBJ1-3; the match to TRBD1 covers 8 bases. Germline trimming cut 0 bases from V and 2 bases from J; bases unmatched to any gene: 10. The germline V gene has CDR1 SGHRS and CDR2 YFSETQ. CDR3 length equals 18 residues. The CDR3 nucleotides read TGCGCCAGCAGCTTGGCCCAGTACCCGACAGGGGCTGGAAACACCATATATTTT. Protein product: CASSLAQYPTGAGNTIYF. The entire variable domain, with the rest obtained from reference TRBV5-1 and TRBJ1-3, is as follows: KAGVTQTPRYLIKTRGQQVTLSCSPISGHRSVSWYQQTPGQGLQFLFEYFSETQRNKGNFPGRFSGRQFSNSRSEMNVSTLELGDSALYLCASSLAQYPTGAGNTIYFGEGSWLTVV.

The CDR3 coding sequence is TGTGCCAGCAGCTCGAAGCGGGGGGGCTTTCGGGATGAGCAGTTCTTC. This codes for CASSSKRGGFRDEQFF. This chain joins TRBV7-2 and TRBJ2-1; 10 bases are shared with TRBD2. Trimming cost V 4 bases and J 8 bases; bases outside gene matches: 11. Germline assignment: CDR1 SGHTA and CDR2 FQGNSA. CDR3 length equals 16 residues.

This rearrangement joins TRBV3-1 (or the pseudogene TRBV3-2) to TRBJ2-7, with TRBD1 matching 7 bases. Looked up from germline, CDR1 is LGHDT and CDR2 is YNNKEL (reference sequence). The ends lost 4 bases at V and 6 bases at J; junction bases unmatched: 9. The CDR3 has 14 amino acids. In nucleotides, the CDR3 is TGTGCCAGCAGCCCGGGACAGCCTCCCCTCGAGCAGTACTTC. It specifies CASSPGQPPLEQYF.

The rearrangement links TRBV19 to TRBJ1-2; D unclear. Trimming cost V 4 bases and J 7 bases, with 10 bases left between them. Germline V gives CDR1 LNHDA, CDR2 SQIVND (reference sequence). CDR3 length: 12 residues. The CDR3 coding sequence is TGTGCCAGTAGTACAGCGCCTGGTGGCTACACCTTC. Its translation: CASSTAPGGYTF.

The chain recombines TRBV5-4 with TRBJ1-2; no reliable D call. Germline V gives CDR1 SGHNT, CDR2 YYREEE (reference sequence). There are 15 residues in the CDR3. V lost 0 bases and J lost 4, with 13 bases in between. CDR3 bases: TGTGCCAGCAGCTTGGCTGCGGGAATCGGCTATGGCTACACCTTC. Translated: CASSLAAGIGYGYTF.

The chain is built from TRBV7-8 and TRBJ1-6; possibly TRBD1 for D (6 bases). The CDR3 length is 15 residues. Germline-derived CDR1 and CDR2 are SGHVS and FQNEAQ. The ends were cut back, 2 bases at V and 9 bases at J, with 14 bases in the middle. Here the CDR3 DNA reads TGTGCCAGCAGCTTAAAGGACCAGGGGACTTCACCCCTCCACTTT. It specifies CASSLKDQGTSPLHF.

In its sample, this clone was seen a few times. The chain is built from TRBV19 and TRBJ2-2, with 8 bases fitting TRBD1. There are 14 residues in the CDR3. V lost 3 bases and J lost 8; bases outside the gene matches: 5. Germline CDR1 is LNHDA and CDR2 is SQIVND (reference sequence). DNA for the CDR3: TGTGCCAGTAGTATCGGGCAGGGGGCGGGGGAGCTGTTTTTT. Protein sequence: CASSIGQGAGELFF.

The chain joins TRBV14 to TRBJ2-3; 8 nucleotides match TRBD1. CDR3 size: 18 residues. Germline CDR1 SGHDN, CDR2 FVKESK. V shed 3 bases and J 3 bases; nucleotides not matched to a gene: 14. This chain's CDR3 is CASSQKEVDRDVTDTQYF. DNA for the CDR3: TGTGCCAGCAGCCAGAAGGAAGTGGACAGGGATGTTACAGATACGCAGTATTTT.

The chain recombines TRBV30 with TRBJ2-1; TRBD2 matches 9 bases. The length of the CDR3 is 15 residues. Trimming removed 0 bases from V and 9 bases from J; junction bases left unmatched: 9. CDR1 is GTSNPN, CDR2 SVGIG, per germline (reference sequence). CDR3 sequence reads: CAWSVGGGALGEQFF. CDR3 in DNA: TGTGCCTGGAGTGTAGGCGGGGGGGCTCTGGGTGAGCAGTTCTTC.

The rearrangement links TRBV7-2 to TRBJ1-3; D not certain. V lost 8 bases, J lost 2 bases, and 19 bases lay in between. This CDR3 region has 16 residues. Germline CDR1 is SGHTA and CDR2 is FQGNSA. Written as DNA, the CDR3 is TGTGCCAGCGGGCTTCAGCTGGGCTCCGCTGGAAACACCATATATTTT. It yields the protein CASGLQLGSAGNTIYF.

The rearrangement joins TRBV7-9 to TRBJ1-5, with TRBD1 as a possible D gene (5 bases). Trimming took 1 base from V and 4 from J, leaving 11 bases between them. Germline values: CDR1 SEHNR, CDR2 FQNEAQ (reference sequence). The CDR3 loop spans 15 amino acids. The CDR3: CASSLVTGLNQPQHF. The CDR3 nucleotides read TGTGCCAGCAGCTTAGTGACGGGACTGAATCAGCCCCAGCATTTT. The full variable domain, rest sourced from reference TRBV7-9 and TRBJ1-5, is DTGVSQNPRHKITKRGQNVTFRCDPISEHNRLYWYRQTLGQGPEFLTYFQNEAQLEKSRLLSDRFSAERPKGSFSTLEIQRTEQGDSAMYLCASSLVTGLNQPQHFGDGTRLSIL.

The rearrangement links TRBV6-2 or TRBV6-3 to TRBJ2-7, with D perhaps TRBD1 (5 bases). Germline-derived CDR1 and CDR2 are MNHEY and SVGEGT. V lost 6 bases and J lost 3, with 9 bases in between. The CDR3 is 12 amino acids. The CDR3 DNA reads TGTGCCAGCAGCCGACAGAGCTACGAGCAGTACTTC. It yields the protein CASSRQSYEQYF.

The chain couples TRBV7-9 to TRBJ2-1; 9 nucleotides align to TRBD2. V was pared by 4 bases and J by 2 bases, with 15 bases of the junction left unmatched. In germline, CDR1 is SEHNR, CDR2 FQNEAQ (reference sequence). The CDR3 length is 19 residues. The CDR3 bases are TGTGCCAGCAGCTCAATCCTTGGCGGGGGGGAGTTAACCTACAATGAGCAGTTCTTC. This encodes CASSSILGGGELTYNEQFF.

The chain has TRBV11-2 and TRBJ2-2; a weak D match, TRBD2 (5 bases). Trimming took off 2 bases at V and 6 bases at J, with 10 bases between the two ends. Germline-derived CDR1 and CDR2 are SGHAT and FQNNGV. CDR3 length: 14 amino acids. CDR3: CASSLSLRAGELFF. In DNA form, the CDR3 reads TGTGCCAGCAGCTTAAGCCTGAGGGCCGGGGAGCTGTTTTTT.

The chain links TRBV19 to TRBJ2-7; weak D call: TRBD1 (5 bases). CDR1 and CDR2 from the germline V gene are LNHDA and SQIVND (reference sequence). This CDR3 is 13 amino acids long. Trimming cost V 9 bases and J 4 bases, with 16 bases left between them. The CDR3 nucleotides are TGTGCCAGCTCTAGGACACGGTTTTACGAGCAGTACTTC. Its translation is CASSRTRFYEQYF. Together with reference TRBV19 and TRBJ2-7, the CDR3 gives the full variable domain: DGGITQSPKYLFRKEGQNVTLSCEQNLNHDAMYWYRQDPGQGLRLIYYSQIVNDFQKGDIAEGYSVSREKKESFPLTVTSAQKNPTAFYLCASSRTRFYEQYFGPGTRLTVT.

The V gene is TRBV6-5, the J gene TRBJ2-2; a possible D gene is TRBD1 (5 bases). The V and J ends lost 8 bases and 1 base respectively, with 11 bases between them. CDR1 is MNHEY and CDR2 is SVGAGI in the germline V gene. The CDR3 runs to 14 residues. This CDR3 is CASRPQENTGELFF. CDR3 DNA: TGTGCCAGCCGACCACAGGAGAACACCGGGGAGCTGTTTTTT.

The rearrangement joins TRBV30 to TRBJ2-5; D is perhaps TRBD2 (7 bases). Trimming removed 0 bases from V and 5 bases from J, with 16 bases in between. The CDR3 loop spans 15 amino acids. CDR1 and CDR2 (germline): GTSNPN, SVGIG (reference sequence). CDR3 amino acids: CAWSVGLRGGETQYF. CDR3 DNA sequence: TGTGCCTGGAGTGTTGGGCTAAGGGGGGGGGAGACCCAGTACTTC. The entire variable domain, with the rest obtained from reference TRBV30 and TRBJ2-5, is as follows: SQTIHQWPATLVQPVGSPLSLECTVEGTSNPNLYWYRQAAGRGLQLLFYSVGIGQISSEVPQNLSASRPQDRQFILSSKKLLLSDSGFYLCAWSVGLRGGETQYFGPGTRLLVL.

The V gene is TRBV29-1, the J gene TRBJ1-2; D is perhaps TRBD1 (6 bases). Germline CDR1 and CDR2: SQVTM and ANQGSEA. Trimming pared 7 bases from V and 6 bases from J, leaving 21 bases between. This CDR3 has 14 amino acids. The chain's CDR3 is CSGWDTGVTNGYTF. The CDR3 nucleotides are TGCAGCGGATGGGACACCGGCGTTACGAATGGCTACACCTTC.

This chain joins TRBV10-1 and TRBJ1-5; 7 nucleotides align to TRBD1. CDR3 size: 13 residues. Germline CDR1 is WNHNN and CDR2 is SYGVQD (reference sequence). Losses at the gene ends were 2 bases for V and 8 bases for J; bases not matched to a gene: 3. CDR3 amino acids: CASSEQGVEPQHF. CDR3 DNA sequence: TGCGCCAGCAGTGAGCAGGGGGTCGAGCCCCAGCATTTT.

This chain links TRBV30 with TRBJ2-5; the D is unclear. The germline gives CDR1 GTSNPN, CDR2 SVGIG (reference sequence). The CDR3 is made up of 11 amino acids. V was cut by 0 bases and J by 4 bases, with 3 bases left in between. The DNA of the CDR3 is TGTGCCTGGAGTGTCGGAGAGACCCAGTACTTC. It translates to CAWSVGETQYF.

The rearrangement uses TRBV4-1 and TRBJ2-3, with 9 bases fitting TRBD2. The germline V gene has CDR1 MGHRA and CDR2 YSYEKL. Germline trimming cut 4 bases from V and 7 bases from J; bases unmatched to any gene: 12. The CDR3 runs 16 residues. CDR3 DNA: TGCGCCAGCAGCCCGCAGGGGCGGGGGGGGTTCAATACGCAGTATTTT. Its translation is CASSPQGRGGFNTQYF.

The rearrangement links TRBV7-2 to TRBJ1-3; 7 bases fit TRBD1. The V gene end was trimmed by 7 bases and the J gene end by 4 bases; junction bases not matched to a gene: 13. The CDR3 has 16 amino acids. CDR1 and CDR2 from the germline V gene are SGHTA and FQGNSA. CDR3 DNA: TGTGCCAGCACCCCAGCGGCTTCGACAGGGGGAAACACCATATATTTT. Translation: CASTPAASTGGNTIYF.